The subject of this entry is one T cell receptor beta chain. Its antigen is not known. The sample comes from a study of cytomegalovirus exposure and HLA in healthy donors. Overall study findings and caveats: In a later analysis, DRB1 alleles had the most associated TCRs; HLA-C alleles the fewest. Earlier findings revealed that most TCR beta V segments proved productive either about 87% or about 30% of the time.

V dropped 5 bases and J dropped 8; count of bases not matched to a gene: 9. The germline gives CDR1 LGHNT, CDR2 FRNRAP. The CDR3 sequence is 15 residues long. This PCR relied on a set of 60 Vbeta primers and 13 Jbeta primers. Assay: immunoSEQ multiplex PCR; the TCRdb copy retains only in-frame clones and omits some. The sample carries about 130,000 clones, 70% to 80% recorded once. The chain uses TRBV12-5 and TRBJ1-4, with 9 bases lining up with TRBD1. The TCR originated in a woman aged 60-75 years in good health and CMV-seronegative. The sample consisted of PBMCs. In nucleotides, the CDR3 is TGTGCTAGTGGTCCCCGGGACAGGGTGAAGGAAAAACTGTTTTTT. Amino acids: CASGPRDRVKEKLFF.